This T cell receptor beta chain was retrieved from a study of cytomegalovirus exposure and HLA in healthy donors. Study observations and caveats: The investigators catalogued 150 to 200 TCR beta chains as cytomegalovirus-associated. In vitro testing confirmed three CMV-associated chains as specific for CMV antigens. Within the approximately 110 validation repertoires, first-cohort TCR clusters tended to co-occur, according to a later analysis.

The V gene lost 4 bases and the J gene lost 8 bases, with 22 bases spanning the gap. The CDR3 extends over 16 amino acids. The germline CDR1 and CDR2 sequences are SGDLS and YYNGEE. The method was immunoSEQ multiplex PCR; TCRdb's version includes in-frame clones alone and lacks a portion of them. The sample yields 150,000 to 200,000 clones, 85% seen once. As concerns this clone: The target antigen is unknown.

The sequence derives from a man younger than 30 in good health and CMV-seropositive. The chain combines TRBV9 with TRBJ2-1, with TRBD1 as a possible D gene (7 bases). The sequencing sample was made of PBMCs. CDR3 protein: CASSPSSGGPGDEQFF. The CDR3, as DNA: TGTGCCAGCAGCCCTTCCTCAGGGGGGCCTGGTGATGAGCAGTTCTTC.